One sample yielded the 21 T cell receptor beta chains listed below, sequenced in a study of blood T cell repertoires in COVID-19. The table came from immunoSEQ multiplex PCR; TCRdb's copy has only in-frame clones and leaves some out. The sample carries more than 150,000 clones, 70% to 90% recorded once. Source material: peripheral blood. These receptors all stem from a man in his 60s with acute or convalescent COVID-19.

The chain has TRBV12-3 or TRBV12-4 and TRBJ1-1, with unresolved D. Trimming removed 8 bases from V and 0 bases from J, with 10 bases in between. The CDR3 length is 13 residues. CDR3 region: CASGGQLNTEAFF. CDR3 sequence (DNA): TGTGCCAGCGGAGGGCAACTGAACACTGAAGCTTTCTTT.

This clone was recorded only once. V and J are TRBV2 and TRBJ1-4; 9 bases are a match to TRBD1. This CDR3 is 15 amino acids long. Per germline, CDR1 SNHLY and CDR2 FYNNEI. J lost 2 bases, V lost 7 bases, and 5 bases had no gene match. CDR3 nucleotides: TGTGCCAGCAAAAAGACAGGGGGGACTAATGAAAAACTGTTTTTT. Translation: CASKKTGGTNEKLFF.

The J gene is TRBJ2-3, the V gene TRBV19, with D uncertain. The CDR3 is 14 residues long. Trimming cost V 7 bases and J 1 base, with 12 bases left between them. Germline loops: CDR1 LNHDA, CDR2 SQIVND (reference sequence). CDR3 sequence reads: CASKRTDGTDTQYF. CDR3 bases: TGTGCCAGTAAGCGTACCGACGGCACAGATACGCAGTATTTT. Full variable domain (remainder filled in from reference TRBV19 and TRBJ2-3): DGGITQSPKYLFRKEGQNVTLSCEQNLNHDAMYWYRQDPGQGLRLIYYSQIVNDFQKGDIAEGYSVSREKKESFPLTVTSAQKNPTAFYLCASKRTDGTDTQYFGPGTRLTVL.

The chain is built from TRBV2 and TRBJ1-2; D may be TRBD1 (6 bases). Trimming took off 9 bases at V and 8 bases at J, with 16 bases between the two ends. Germline V lookup: CDR1 SNHLY, CDR2 FYNNEI. This CDR3 has 12 amino acids. As DNA, the CDR3 is TGTGCCAGTCAGCAGGGGAACGGGGGCTACACCTTC. It translates to CASQQGNGGYTF. Supplemented by reference TRBV2 and TRBJ1-2, the full variable domain reads EPEVTQTPSHQVTQMGQEVILRCVPISNHLYFYWYRQILGQKVEFLVSFYNNEISEKSEIFDDQFSVERPDGSNFTLKIRSTKLEDSAMYFCASQQGNGGYTFGSGTRLTVV.

The chain uses TRBV18 and TRBJ1-5; 7 nucleotides match TRBD1. V was pared by 5 bases and J by 9 bases, with 10 bases of the junction left unmatched. CDR1 is KGHSH and CDR2 is LQKENI in the germline V gene. The CDR3 covers 14 residues. The CDR3 here is CASSTSGRTGPQHF. The CDR3 DNA follows: TGTGCCAGCTCAACCTCAGGGCGGACAGGGCCCCAGCATTTT.

The chain couples TRBV7-2 to TRBJ1-4; no clear D gene. The CDR3 consists of 15 residues. Trimming removed 4 bases at V and 0 bases at J, with 9 bases between. The germline V gene has CDR1 SGHTA and CDR2 FQGNSA. CDR3 amino acids: CASSYKGATNEKLFF. DNA of the CDR3: TGTGCCAGCAGCTATAAGGGAGCAACTAATGAAAAACTGTTTTTT. The full variable domain, completed using reference TRBV7-2 and TRBJ1-4, is GAGVSQSPSNKVTEKGKDVELRCDPISGHTALYWYRQSLGQGLEFLIYFQGNSAPDKSGLPSDRFSAERTGGSVSTLTIQRTQQEDSAVYLCASSYKGATNEKLFFGSGTQLSVL.

The V gene is TRBV5-5, the J gene TRBJ1-5; 9 nucleotides match TRBD1. Germline CDR1 SGHKS, CDR2 YYEKEE (reference sequence). There are 16 residues in the CDR3. With 5 bases clipped from V and 9 bases from J, the junction kept 15 bases outside the gene matches. As DNA, the CDR3 is TGTGCCAGCAGTAAAATAACAGGGGGCCAATATGGGCCCCAGCATTTT. It yields the protein CASSKITGGQYGPQHF.

The rearrangement links TRBV11-2 to TRBJ1-4; no definite D call. Trimming removed 6 bases from V and 8 bases from J, with 10 bases in between. CDR1 is SGHAT and CDR2 is FQNNGV in the germline V gene. This CDR3 region has 12 residues. The CDR3 loop is CASRAGLEKLFF. The CDR3 nucleotides read TGTGCCAGCAGGGCGGGATTAGAAAAACTGTTTTTT.

The rearrangement joins TRBV6-4 to TRBJ1-2; tentatively, D is TRBD1 (6 bases). Germline V gene data show CDR1 as MRHNA and CDR2 as SNTAGT. The V gene lost 0 bases and the J gene lost 6 bases, with 14 bases spanning the gap. The CDR3 has 15 residues. CDR3 amino acids: CASSDSREGGDGYTF. CDR3 in DNA: TGTGCCAGCAGTGACTCCCGGGAGGGGGGGGATGGCTACACCTTC.

This sequence joins TRBV5-3 and TRBJ1-2; D is ambiguous. TRBV5-3 is noted as an ORF with a role that remains uncertain. V dropped 5 bases and J dropped 6 bases, with 14 bases sitting between them. This CDR3 has 13 amino acids. The CDR3 protein is CARSRRKYDGYTF. CDR3 DNA: TGTGCCAGAAGTAGGAGGAAGTACGATGGCTACACCTTC.

The rearrangement links TRBV12-3 or TRBV12-4 to TRBJ2-3, with D hard to call. The V gene lost 6 bases and the J gene lost 0 bases, with 4 bases spanning the gap. The CDR3 spans 12 residues. CDR3 loop: CASSRSTDTQYF. Written as DNA, the CDR3 is TGTGCCAGCAGCCGGAGCACAGATACGCAGTATTTT.

This chain connects TRBV5-4 to TRBJ1-2, with D possibly matching TRBD1 (5 bases). From germline, CDR1 is SGHNT and CDR2 YYREEE (reference sequence). V was pared by 1 base and J by 4 bases, with 8 bases between. This CDR3 contains 13 residues. The CDR3 nucleotides read TGTGCCAGCAGCTTGTCCCAGGGCTATGGCTACACCTTC. Translation: CASSLSQGYGYTF.

V and J are TRBV18 and TRBJ1-6; TRBD1 matches at 11 bases. Germline V lookup: CDR1 KGHSH, CDR2 LQKENI. This CDR3 is 18 amino acids long. V gave up 3 bases and J gave up 4 bases; unmatched junction bases: 8. CDR3 in DNA: TGTGCCAGCTCACCCCAAGCCCGGGACAGGGGGTATAATTCACCCCTCCACTTT. Its translation is CASSPQARDRGYNSPLHF.

The chain links TRBV5-1 to TRBJ2-5; 7 bases match TRBD1. The germline V gene has CDR1 SGHRS and CDR2 YFSETQ. The CDR3 spans 18 residues. V trimming: 0 bases; J trimming: 2 bases; junction bases outside the gene matches: 13. The CDR3 region has the DNA TGCGCCAGCAGCTTGGCCCGGGATATGGGACAGCATCAAGAGACCCAGTACTTC. Encoded protein: CASSLARDMGQHQETQYF.

V and J are TRBV5-1 and TRBJ1-2; 8 bases line up with TRBD1. From germline, CDR1 is SGHRS and CDR2 YFSETQ. This CDR3 spans 14 amino acids. Germline trimming cut 4 bases from V and 4 bases from J; bases unmatched to any gene: 6. In nucleotides, the CDR3 is TGCGCCAGCAGCGCTCAGGGGGCCGCCTATGGCTACACCTTC. Encoded protein: CASSAQGAAYGYTF. Full variable domain (outside the CDR3, taken from reference TRBV5-1 and TRBJ1-2): KAGVTQTPRYLIKTRGQQVTLSCSPISGHRSVSWYQQTPGQGLQFLFEYFSETQRNKGNFPGRFSGRQFSNSRSEMNVSTLELGDSALYLCASSAQGAAYGYTFGSGTRLTVV.

V and J are TRBV4-3 and TRBJ2-7; 11 bases fit TRBD2. Germline V CDR1 and CDR2: LGHNA, YSLEER. The CDR3 extends over 18 amino acids. The V and J ends lost 3 bases and 1 base, in that order; junction bases with no gene match: 11. The CDR3 protein is CASSQNLPLAGASYEQYF. Written as DNA, the CDR3 is TGCGCCAGCAGCCAGAATTTGCCACTAGCGGGGGCGTCCTACGAGCAGTACTTC.

The genes are TRBV5-6 and TRBJ1-5, with D possibly being TRBD1 (5 bases). The CDR3 spans 15 residues. Germline CDR1 SGHDT, CDR2 YYEEEE. The ends were cut back, 3 bases at V and 0 bases at J, with 10 bases in the middle. The CDR3, as DNA: TGTGCCAGCAGCTCAGGACAATATAGCAATCAGCCCCAGCATTTT. The encoded protein is CASSSGQYSNQPQHF.

V gene TRBV7-9 combines with J gene TRBJ2-1, with TRBD2 matching over 7 bases. Germline lookup yields CDR1 SEHNR and CDR2 FQNEAQ (reference sequence). The CDR3 covers 14 residues. The J segment lost 4 bases and the V segment lost 3 bases, leaving 3 bases of the junction unmatched. Here the CDR3 reads CASSFSGNYNEQFF. As DNA, the CDR3 is TGTGCCAGCAGCTTCAGCGGGAATTACAATGAGCAGTTCTTC.

The chain carries TRBV7-2 and TRBJ1-2; D ambiguous. The CDR3 loop spans 16 amino acids. The germline CDR1 and CDR2 sequences are SGHTA and FQGNSA. V lost 2 bases to trimming and J lost 8 bases, with 21 bases between them. The CDR3 region has the DNA TGTGCCAGCAGCTTATATTCTGGGCCCCTTCGCGAGGGCTACACCTTC. Protein product: CASSLYSGPLREGYTF.

This chain joins TRBV7-9 and TRBJ2-3; a weak D match, TRBD1 (7 bases). Trimming pared 5 bases from V and 5 bases from J, leaving 8 bases between. The CDR3 is made up of 12 amino acids. Germline V gene lookup returns CDR1 SEHNR and CDR2 FQNEAQ (reference sequence). The CDR3 is CASSQGGDTQYF. The CDR3 DNA is TGTGCCAGCAGCCAGGGGGGAGATACGCAGTATTTT.

The gene calls are TRBV5-4 and TRBJ2-5; maybe TRBD1 (7 bases). The CDR3 consists of 15 residues. The V end was cut by 4 bases, the J end by 4 bases, with 17 bases between. In germline, CDR1 is SGHNT, CDR2 YYREEE (reference sequence). CDR3 in amino acids: CASSPGGSSVETQYF. The DNA for the CDR3 is TGTGCCAGCAGCCCAGGGGGGTCCTCGGTAGAGACCCAGTACTTC.